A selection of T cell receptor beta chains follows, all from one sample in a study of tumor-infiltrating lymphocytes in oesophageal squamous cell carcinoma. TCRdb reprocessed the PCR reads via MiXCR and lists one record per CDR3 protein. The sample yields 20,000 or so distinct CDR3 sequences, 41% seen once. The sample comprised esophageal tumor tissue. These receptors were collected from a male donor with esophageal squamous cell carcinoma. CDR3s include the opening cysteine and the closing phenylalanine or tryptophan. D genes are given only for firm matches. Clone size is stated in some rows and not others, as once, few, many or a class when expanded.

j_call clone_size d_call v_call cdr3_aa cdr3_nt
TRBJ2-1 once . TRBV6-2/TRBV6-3 CATDRDMINNEQFF TGTGCCACCGACCGGGACATGATTAACAATGAGCAGTTCTTC
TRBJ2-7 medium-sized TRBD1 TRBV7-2 CASKNRGDFYEQYF TGTGCCAGCAAGAACAGGGGGGATTTCTACGAGCAGTACTTC
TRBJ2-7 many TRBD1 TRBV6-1 CASSPRQGVHEQYF TGTGCCAGCAGTCCCCGACAGGGGGTCCACGAGCAGTACTTC
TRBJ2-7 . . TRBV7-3 CSSSSSGLPQQYF TGTTCCAGCAGTTCCTCTGGCCTACCACAGCAGTACTTC
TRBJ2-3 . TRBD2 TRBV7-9 CASSPWTSGSSDTQYF TGTGCCAGCAGCCCCTGGACTAGCGGGAGTTCAGATACGCAGTATTTT
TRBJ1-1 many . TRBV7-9 CASSHRESPEAFF TGTGCCAGCAGCCACAGGGAATCTCCTGAAGCTTTCTTT
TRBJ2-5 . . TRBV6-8 CASRNRAQETQYF TGTGCCAGCAGGAACAGGGCCCAAGAGACCCAGTACTTC
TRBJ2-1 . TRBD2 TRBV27 CASSPGGLAGALEQFF TGTGCCAGCAGTCCCGGCGGGCTAGCGGGAGCTCTTGAGCAGTTCTTC
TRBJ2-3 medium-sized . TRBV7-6 CASSLVGASDTQYF TGTGCCAGCAGCTTAGTGGGGGCGTCAGATACGCAGTATTTT
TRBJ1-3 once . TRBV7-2 CASSVIVGSGNTIYF TGTGCCAGCAGCGTCATCGTGGGTTCTGGAAACACCATATATTTT
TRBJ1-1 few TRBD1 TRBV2 CASNRQGRAPTEAFF TGTGCCAGCAACCGACAGGGTAGGGCCCCCACTGAAGCTTTCTTT
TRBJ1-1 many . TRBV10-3 CAISAAGANTEAFF TGTGCCATCAGTGCTGCGGGGGCGAACACTGAAGCTTTCTTT
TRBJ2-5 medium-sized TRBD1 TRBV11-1 CASSRTGTGDYGTQYF TGTGCCAGCAGCAGAACCGGGACAGGGGATTATGGGACCCAGTACTTC
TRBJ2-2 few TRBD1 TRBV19 CASSGQGTIAGELFF TGTGCCAGTAGCGGACAGGGTACTATTGCCGGGGAGCTGTTTTTT
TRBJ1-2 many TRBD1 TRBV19 CASSMGTVRGYTF TGTGCCAGTAGTATGGGGACAGTTAGGGGCTACACCTTC
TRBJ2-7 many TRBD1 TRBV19 CASSILPGTGNYEQYF TGTGCCAGTAGTATTTTACCCGGGACAGGTAATTACGAGCAGTACTTC
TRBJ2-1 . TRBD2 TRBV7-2 CASMKSWGASGRRYNEQFF TGTGCCAGCATGAAATCGTGGGGGGCTAGCGGGAGGAGGTACAATGAGCAGTTCTTC
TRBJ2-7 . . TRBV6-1 CASSRMVGVEQYF TGTGCCAGCAGTCGAATGGTAGGGGTCGAGCAGTACTTC
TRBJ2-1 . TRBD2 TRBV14 CASSHSGTSGYNEQFF TGTGCCAGCAGCCACTCCGGGACTAGCGGCTACAATGAGCAGTTCTTC
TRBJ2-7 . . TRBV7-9 CASSSYLVSYEQYF TGTGCCAGCAGCTCGTATTTGGTGTCCTACGAGCAGTACTTC
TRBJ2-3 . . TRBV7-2 CASSSYRRHYEQYFGPDTQYF .
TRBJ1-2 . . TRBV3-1 CASSPTQGDYGYTF TGTGCCAGCAGCCCGACCCAGGGCGACTATGGCTACACCTTC
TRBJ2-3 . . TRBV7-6 CASSLEGLSTDTQYF TGTGCCAGCAGCTTAGAGGGGTTAAGCACAGATACGCAGTATTTT
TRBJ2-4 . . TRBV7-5 CTSVPAAIRDNKNIQYF .
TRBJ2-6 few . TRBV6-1 CAGLRRLHLRF .
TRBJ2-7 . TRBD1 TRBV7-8 CASSGEGQGSYRQYF TGTGCCAGCAGCGGGGAGGGACAGGGGTCTTATCGGCAGTACTTC